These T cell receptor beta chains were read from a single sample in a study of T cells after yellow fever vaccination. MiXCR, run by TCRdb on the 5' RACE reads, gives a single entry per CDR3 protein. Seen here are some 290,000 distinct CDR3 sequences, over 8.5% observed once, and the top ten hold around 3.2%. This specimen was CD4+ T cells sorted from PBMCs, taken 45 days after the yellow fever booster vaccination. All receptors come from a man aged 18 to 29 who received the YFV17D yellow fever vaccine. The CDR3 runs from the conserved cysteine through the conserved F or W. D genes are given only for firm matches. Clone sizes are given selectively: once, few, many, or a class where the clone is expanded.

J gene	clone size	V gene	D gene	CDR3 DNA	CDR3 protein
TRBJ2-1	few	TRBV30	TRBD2	TGTGCCTGGAGTGTACGAGCGGGGGGTTACAATGAGCAGTTCTTC	CAWSVRAGGYNEQFF
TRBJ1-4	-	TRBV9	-	TGTGCCAGCAGCGTAGTAGGGGGACGGGACGAAAAACTGTTTTTT	CASSVVGGRDEKLFF
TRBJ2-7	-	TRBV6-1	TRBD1	TGTGCCAGCAGGGTGTTGGCAGGGGGAGAGCAGTACTTC	CASRVLAGGEQYF
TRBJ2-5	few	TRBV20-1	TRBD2	TGCAGTGCTAGGTGGCGGGGGGAACAAGAGACCCAGTACTTC	CSARWRGEQETQYF
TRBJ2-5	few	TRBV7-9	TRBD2	TGTGCCAGCAGCTCGGGACTAGCGGGGGGGAAAGAGACCCAGTACTTC	CASSSGLAGGKETQYF
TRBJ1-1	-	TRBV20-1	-	TGCAGTGCTAGAAAAACGACTGAAGCTTTCTTT	CSARKTTEAFF
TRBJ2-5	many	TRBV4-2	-	TGTGCCAGCAGCCAAGATACAGAGACCCAGTACTTC	CASSQDTETQYF
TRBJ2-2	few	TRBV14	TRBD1	TGTGCCAGCAGCCCACGACAGGGCAGAACCACCGGGGAGCTGTTTTTT	CASSPRQGRTTGELFF
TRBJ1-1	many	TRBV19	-	TGTGCCAGTGCTAGGCCAGCCAACACTGAAGCTTTCTTT	CASARPANTEAFF
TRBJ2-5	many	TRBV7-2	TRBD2	TGTGCCAGCAGCCAGCAGCGGGGGGAAGAGACCCAGTACTTC	CASSQQRGEETQYF
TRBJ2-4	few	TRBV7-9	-	TGTGCCAGCAGCTTATCGGGCGGTCAGTACTTC	CASSLSGGQYF
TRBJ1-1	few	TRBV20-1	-	TGCAGGATGACAGACAGGATGAACACTGAAGCTTTCTTT	CRMTDRMNTEAFF
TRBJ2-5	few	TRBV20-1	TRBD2	TGCAGTGCCCCAGACGGGGGGGACACCCAAGAGACCCAGTACTTC	CSAPDGGDTQETQYF
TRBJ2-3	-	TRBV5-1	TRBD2	TGCGCCAGCAGCCCGGGGCGGGGGGGCGCAGATACGCAGTATTTT	CASSPGRGGADTQYF
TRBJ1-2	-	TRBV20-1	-	TGCAGTGCTAGAGGGCAGCCCTATGGCTACACCTTC	CSARGQPYGYTF
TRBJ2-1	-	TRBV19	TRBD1	TGTGCCAGTAGAAGACAGGGGGGGTCCTACAATGAGCAGTTCTTC	CASRRQGGSYNEQFF
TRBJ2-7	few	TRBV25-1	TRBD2	TGTGCCAGCAGTGCGGTAGCGGGGAAGGATGAGCAGTACTTC	CASSAVAGKDEQYF
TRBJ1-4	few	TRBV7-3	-	TGTGCCAGCAGCTCCCGATTGGGTGAAAAACTGTTTTTT	CASSSRLGEKLFF
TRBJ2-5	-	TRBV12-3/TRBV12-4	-	TGTGCCAGCACCCCCGAACTACTGCAAGAGACCCAGTACTTC	CASTPELLQETQYF
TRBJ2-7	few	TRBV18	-	TGTGCCAGCTCACCACGGTCGCTAGACGAGCAGTACTTC	CASSPRSLDEQYF
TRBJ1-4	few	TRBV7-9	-	TGTGCCAGCAGCTATCAGGGTGCAACTAATGAAAAACTGTTTTTT	CASSYQGATNEKLFF
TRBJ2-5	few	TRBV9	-	TGTGCCAGCAGCGTAGGCGGGGGCTACGAGACCCAGTACTTC	CASSVGGGYETQYF
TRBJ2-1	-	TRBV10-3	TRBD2	TGTGCCATCAGTGGTGGGACTAGCGGCATAGTCCATGAGCAGTTCTTC	CAISGGTSGIVHEQFF
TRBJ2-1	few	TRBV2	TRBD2	TGTGCCAGCACTGGGCGACTAGCCCACAATGAGCAGTTCTTC	CASTGRLAHNEQFF
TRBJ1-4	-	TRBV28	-	TGTGCCAGCAGCCGGACTCGGGGGGATGAAAAACTGTTTTTT	CASSRTRGDEKLFF
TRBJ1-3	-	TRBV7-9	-	TGTGCCAGCAGCCCCTACACCTCTGGAAACACCATATATTTT	CASSPYTSGNTIYF
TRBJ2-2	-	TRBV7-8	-	TGTGCCAGCACCCCACATCCCGACGGGAACACCGGGGAGCTGTTTTTT	CASTPHPDGNTGELFF
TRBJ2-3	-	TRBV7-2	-	TGTGCCAGCACCATACTGGCCAGCGGGCGGGCAGATACGCAGTATTTT	CASTILASGRADTQYF
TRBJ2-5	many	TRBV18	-	TGTGCCAGCTCACAGATACTAGCCGCCCCAGAGACCCAGTACTTC	CASSQILAAPETQYF
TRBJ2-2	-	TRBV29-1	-	TGCAGCGTTGAGAAAACGGTGGCCGGGGAGCTGTTTTTT	CSVEKTVAGELFF
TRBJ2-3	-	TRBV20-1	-	TGCAGTGCCGCAGGGTTTCTTGGACTCACAGATACGCAGTATTTT	CSAAGFLGLTDTQYF
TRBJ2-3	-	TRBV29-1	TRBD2	TGCAGCGTACAGCGGGGGGACGCCACAGATACGCAGTATTTT	CSVQRGDATDTQYF
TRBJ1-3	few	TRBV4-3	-	TGCGCCAGCAGCCCTGGGGGAAACACCATATATTTT	CASSPGGNTIYF
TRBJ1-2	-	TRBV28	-	TGTGCCAGCAGGGTGGAATCGTCTTTCACCTTC	CASRVESSFTF
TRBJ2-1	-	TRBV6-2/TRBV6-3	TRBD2	TGTGCCAGCAGTATAGCGGGGGGGACCTACAATGAGCAGTTCTTC	CASSIAGGTYNEQFF
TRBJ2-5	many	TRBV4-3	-	TGCGCCAGCAGCCAAGACAGGGAAGGGACCCAGTACTTC	CASSQDREGTQYF
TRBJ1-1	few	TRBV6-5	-	TGTGCCAGCAGTTACTCGGGCGGGCGGGTCACTGAAGCTTTCTTT	CASSYSGGRVTEAFF
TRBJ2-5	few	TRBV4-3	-	TGCGCCAGCAGCGCCGGACGCCGAGGGACCCAGTACTTC	CASSAGRRGTQYF
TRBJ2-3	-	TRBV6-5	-	TGTGCCAGCAGCTTTAAAGGACAGACGCCAGATACGCAGTATTTT	CASSFKGQTPDTQYF
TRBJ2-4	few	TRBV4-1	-	TGCGCCAGCAGCCGGGAGGGAAAACAGGGTAACATTCAGTACTTC	CASSREGKQGNIQYF
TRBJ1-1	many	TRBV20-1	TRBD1	TGCAGTGCTAGAGAGGGGGACAGCTGGGGCACTGAAGCTTTCTTT	CSAREGDSWGTEAFF
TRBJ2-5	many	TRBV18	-	TGTGCCAGCTCACCGGGAAGCCGGGAGACCCAGTACTTC	CASSPGSRETQYF
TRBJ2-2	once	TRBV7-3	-	TGTGCCAGCAGCTCCGGGACCGGGGAGCTGTTTTTT	CASSSGTGELFF
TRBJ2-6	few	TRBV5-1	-	TGCGCCAGCAGCTTGGGGGCCGATGGGGCCAACGTCCTGACTTTC	CASSLGADGANVLTF
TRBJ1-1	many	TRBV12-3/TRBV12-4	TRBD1	TGTGCCAGCAGGGAACAGGGGGCAAACACTGAAGCTTTCTTT	CASREQGANTEAFF
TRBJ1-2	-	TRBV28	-	TGTGCCAGCAGCCCTACAGGGCCTGGTGGCTACACCTTC	CASSPTGPGGYTF
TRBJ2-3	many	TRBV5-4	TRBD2	TGTGCCAGCAGCTTAGCGGGGGGGCCAGATACGCAGTATTTT	CASSLAGGPDTQYF
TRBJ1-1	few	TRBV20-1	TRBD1	TGCAGCGGGACAGGGGGCGTGAACACTGAAGCTTTCTTT	CSGTGGVNTEAFF
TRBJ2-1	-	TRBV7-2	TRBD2	TGTGCCAGCAGCTTCGTAGCGGGGGACTCCTACAATGAGCAGTTCTTC	CASSFVAGDSYNEQFF
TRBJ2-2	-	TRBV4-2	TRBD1	TGTGCCAGCAGCCAAGGGACAGGGGGTTCCGGGGAGCTGTTTTTT	CASSQGTGGSGELFF
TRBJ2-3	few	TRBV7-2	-	TGTGCCAGCAGCCCTGACCGGGGAGAGTCCACAGATACGCAGTATTTT	CASSPDRGESTDTQYF
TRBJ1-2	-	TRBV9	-	TGTGCCAGCAGCGCAGGTCCGCGGGAACAAGTCAGTGGCTACACCTTC	CASSAGPREQVSGYTF
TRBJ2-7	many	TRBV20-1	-	TGCAGTGCTAGAGTCGGGGTCTACGAGCAGTACTTC	CSARVGVYEQYF
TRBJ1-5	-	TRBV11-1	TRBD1	TGTGCCAGCAGCCAGGGGGGTCGCAATCAGCCCCAGCATTTT	CASSQGGRNQPQHF